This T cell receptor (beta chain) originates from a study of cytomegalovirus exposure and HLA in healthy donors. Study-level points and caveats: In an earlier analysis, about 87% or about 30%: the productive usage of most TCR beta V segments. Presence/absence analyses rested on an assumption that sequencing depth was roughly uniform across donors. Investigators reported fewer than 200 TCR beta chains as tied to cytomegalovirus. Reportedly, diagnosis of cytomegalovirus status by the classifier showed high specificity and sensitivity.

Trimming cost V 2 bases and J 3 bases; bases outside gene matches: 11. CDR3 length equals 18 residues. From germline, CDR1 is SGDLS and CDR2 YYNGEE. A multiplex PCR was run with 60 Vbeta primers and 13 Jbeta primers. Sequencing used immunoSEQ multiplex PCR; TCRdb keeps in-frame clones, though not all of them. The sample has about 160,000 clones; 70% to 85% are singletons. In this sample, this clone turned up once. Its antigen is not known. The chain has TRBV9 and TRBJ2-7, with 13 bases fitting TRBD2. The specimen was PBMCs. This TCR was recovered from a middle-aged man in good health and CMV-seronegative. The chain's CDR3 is CASSVNRGTSGRDYEQYF. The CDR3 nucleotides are TGTGCCAGCAGCGTCAACCGCGGTACTAGCGGGAGGGACTACGAGCAGTACTTC.